The 15 T cell receptor beta chains below were found in one sample sequenced in a study of T cells in Graves' hyperthyroidism and ophthalmopathy. The TCR beta CDR3 regions underwent amplification using RNA transcripts as the source. First-round RT-PCR targeting the TCR CDR3 was performed with the HTBI primer set. TCRdb independently ran MiXCR on the multiplex PCR reads; one entry per CDR3 protein. This sample has about 250,000 distinct CDR3 sequences, with 13% to 15% found just once. Sequencing input: blood. These receptors were taken from a woman between 50 and 59 years old with Graves' hyperthyroidism that later progressed to Graves' ophthalmopathy.

This clonotype was seen at least ten times. The V and J genes are TRBV6-1 and TRBJ1-1, with 9 bases aligning to TRBD1. J was trimmed by 5 bases and V by 8 bases; bases with no gene match: 12. Germline CDR1 reads MNHNS; CDR2 reads SASEGT. The CDR3 sequence is 15 residues long. As DNA, the CDR3 is TGTGCCAGCGGTGGGACAGGGCTGGGGTTAACTGAAGCTTTCTTT. Protein: CASGGTGLGLTEAFF.

This clonotype has ten or more counts. The J gene is TRBJ2-1, the V gene TRBV3-1, with TRBD2 identical over 11 bases. V dropped 2 bases and J dropped 9; count of bases not matched to a gene: 3. Germline V CDR1 and CDR2: LGHDT, YNNKEL (reference sequence). The CDR3 loop spans 14 amino acids. The CDR3 here is CASSQLAGGSEQFF. As DNA, the CDR3 is TGTGCCAGCAGCCAACTAGCGGGAGGTAGTGAGCAGTTCTTC.

This clonotype occurred many times. The chain couples TRBV7-3 to TRBJ2-7, with TRBD1 matching 9 bases. Per the germline V gene, CDR1 is SGHTA and CDR2 is FQGTGA. CDR3 length: 14 residues. Trimming took 3 bases from V and 2 from J; bases not matched to a gene: 2. Here the CDR3 DNA reads TGTGCCAGCAGCTTCGACAGGGGGGCCTACGAGCAGTACTTC. Translation gives CASSFDRGAYEQYF.

In this sample, this clonotype turned up a few times. J is TRBJ1-1 and V is TRBV6-1, with D possibly being TRBD1 (5 bases). V was pared by 7 bases and J by 3 bases, with 12 bases between. Germline V CDR1 and CDR2: MNHNS, SASEGT. The CDR3 sequence is 13 residues long. The CDR3 protein is CASKRGGDTEAFF. Here the CDR3 DNA reads TGTGCCAGCAAACGGGGGGGGGACACTGAAGCTTTCTTT.

Many counts were recorded for this clonotype. The V and J genes are TRBV5-1 and TRBJ1-6; no firm D call. The CDR3 consists of 15 residues. The germline V gene encodes CDR1 SGHRS and CDR2 YFSETQ. Between the trimmed V and J ends, which lost 0 bases and 8 bases, there was a span of 12 bases. CDR3 sequence: CASSLAGSAYSPLHF. DNA of the CDR3: TGCGCCAGCAGCTTGGCCGGTTCAGCCTATTCACCCCTCCACTTT.

This clonotype was picked up many times. The gene calls are TRBV15 and TRBJ2-7, with D tentatively TRBD2 (6 bases). The CDR3 has 14 residues. Germline values: CDR1 LNHNV, CDR2 YYDKDF (reference sequence). Trimming stripped 3 bases from V and 4 bases from J, with 13 bases between. CDR3 sequence reads: CATSREGQRYEQYF. In nucleotides, the CDR3 is TGTGCCACCAGCAGGGAGGGGCAGAGGTACGAGCAGTACTTC.

In its sample, this clonotype was seen many times. The rearrangement links TRBV20-1 to TRBJ2-1; 8 bases are shared with TRBD1. Germline values: CDR1 DFQATT, CDR2 SNEGSKA (reference sequence). V trimming: 0 bases; J trimming: 5 bases; junction bases outside the gene matches: 9. The CDR3 runs to 16 residues. For the CDR3, the DNA is TGCAGTGCTAGAGATCGGACAGGGTCAGGCGACAATGAGCAGTTCTTC. Residues: CSARDRTGSGDNEQFF.

This clonotype was counted only a few times. The V and J genes are TRBV30 and TRBJ2-7; 8 nucleotides align to TRBD1. Trimming took 2 bases from V and 7 from J; bases not matched to a gene: 10. Germline V gives CDR1 GTSNPN, CDR2 SVGIG (reference sequence). The CDR3 spans 14 residues. CDR3 amino acids: CAWSLAGGYREQYF. The CDR3 bases are TGTGCCTGGAGTTTGGCAGGGGGCTATAGGGAGCAGTACTTC.

This clonotype was picked up one time. Since a much larger clone is just one base distant, this may be a read error. V and J are TRBV20-1 and TRBJ2-1; 9 bases match TRBD2. This CDR3 has 16 amino acids. From germline, CDR1 is DFQATT and CDR2 SNEGSKA (reference sequence). This chain's CDR3 is CNASAIAGEGVNEQFF. CDR3 nucleotides: TGCAATGCTAGCGCTATAGCGGGAGAAGGGGTCAATGAGCAGTTCTTC.

This clonotype was seen ten or more times. J is TRBJ2-1 and V is TRBV7-3; 11 nucleotides agree with TRBD2. The V gene's germline CDR1 is SGHTA and CDR2 FQGTGA. J lost 6 bases, V lost 2 bases, and 3 bases had no gene match. CDR3 length: 15 amino acids. The CDR3 sequence: CASSLDTSGSNEQFF. CDR3 sequence (DNA): TGTGCCAGCAGCTTAGATACTAGCGGGAGCAATGAGCAGTTCTTC. Looking up the rest from reference TRBV7-3 and TRBJ2-1 gives the full variable domain: GAGVSQTPSNKVTEKGKYVELRCDPISGHTALYWYRQSLGQGPEFLIYFQGTGAADDSGLPNDRFFAVRPEGSVSTLKIQRTERGDSAVYLCASSLDTSGSNEQFFGPGTRLTVL.

Only a few counts were recorded for this clonotype. The CDR3 bases are TGTGCCAGCAGCTTGGGGAAATACAGGGGCCTTTCTACCTACGAGCAGTACTTC. Translated, it gives CASSLGKYRGLSTYEQYF. The genes are TRBV5-4 and TRBJ2-7; 7 nucleotides align to TRBD1. This CDR3 contains 18 residues. CDR1 is SGHNT and CDR2 is YYREEE in the germline V gene (reference sequence). The V segment lost 0 bases and the J segment 2 bases; nucleotides outside the gene matches: 14.

This clonotype came up many times. This chain links TRBV18 with TRBJ2-7; 7 nucleotides align to TRBD1. The CDR3 extends over 15 amino acids. The ends lost 3 bases at V and 0 bases at J; junction bases unmatched: 5. CDR1 KGHSH and CDR2 LQKENI come from the germline V gene. The CDR3 DNA reads TGTGCCAGCTCACCGGGACAGCTGAGCTCCTACGAGCAGTACTTC. The encoded protein is CASSPGQLSSYEQYF.

This clonotype occurred many times. The chain is built from TRBV19 and TRBJ2-3, with TRBD1 matching 7 bases. The trim removed 7 bases at V and 3 bases at J, leaving 10 bases unmatched. The CDR3 is made up of 15 amino acids. CDR1 is LNHDA, CDR2 SQIVND, per germline (reference sequence). The DNA for the CDR3 is TGTGCCAGTACCCCGACAGGGTCGGGAACAGATACGCAGTATTTT. It encodes CASTPTGSGTDTQYF.

This clonotype was seen at least ten times. This rearrangement joins TRBV24-1 to TRBJ2-2, with a possible D match to TRBD2 (5 bases). CDR3 size: 14 residues. Looked up from germline, CDR1 is KGHDR and CDR2 is SFDVKD. Trimming shortened V by 6 bases and J by 4 bases, and 11 bases separated the two germline ends. The CDR3 region is CATSPGSSTGELFF. CDR3 coding DNA: TGTGCCACCAGTCCGGGGTCGAGCACCGGGGAGCTGTTTTTT.

This clonotype has ten or more counts. The chain carries TRBV2 and TRBJ1-1; D is unclear. This CDR3 is 13 amino acids long. Germline V gives CDR1 SNHLY, CDR2 FYNNEI. V gave up 4 bases and J gave up 2 bases, with 8 bases separating them. As DNA, the CDR3 is TGTGCCAGCAGTGCTGACTATAACACTGAAGCTTTCTTT. Translation gives CASSADYNTEAFF. Based on the CDR3 plus reference TRBV2 and TRBJ1-1, the full variable domain is EPEVTQTPSHQVTQMGQEVILRCVPISNHLYFYWYRQILGQKVEFLVSFYNNEISEKSEIFDDQFSVERPDGSNFTLKIRSTKLEDSAMYFCASSADYNTEAFFGQGTRLTVV.